The 8 T cell receptor beta chains presented below share a single source sample, sequenced in a study of identifying expanded T cells in peripheral blood. Assay used: immunoSEQ multiplex PCR; TCRdb lists only in-frame clones, some missing. Of tens of thousands of clones listed, about 91% are singletons. Sequencing was performed on blood. The receptor source for this set is a person aged 18 to 70 in good health.

V is TRBV5-4 and J is TRBJ2-7; 11 bases are a match to TRBD2. CDR1 and CDR2 from the germline V gene are SGHNT and YYREEE (reference sequence). V shed 4 bases, J shed 5 bases, and the junction held 8 bases outside the gene matches. The CDR3 covers 15 residues. The CDR3 DNA follows: TGTGCCAGCAGCCCGACTAGCGGGAAGGGCAACGAGCAGTACTTC. This gives the protein CASSPTSGKGNEQYF.

The V call is TRBV15, the J call TRBJ2-7, with TRBD1 identical over 9 bases. Losses at the gene ends were 3 bases for V and 6 bases for J; bases not matched to a gene: 6. Germline CDR1 is LNHNV and CDR2 is YYDKDF (reference sequence). The CDR3 contains 14 residues. CDR3 residues: CATSRMTGGGEQYF. The CDR3 bases are TGTGCCACCAGCAGGATGACAGGGGGGGGCGAGCAGTACTTC. Full variable domain (rest looked up from reference TRBV15 and TRBJ2-7): DAMVIQNPRYQVTQFGKPVTLSCSQTLNHNVMYWYQQKSSQAPKLLFHYYDKDFNNEADTPDNFQSRRPNTSFCFLDIRSPGLGDTAMYLCATSRMTGGGEQYFGPGTRLTVT.

The rearrangement links TRBV7-2 to TRBJ1-3; TRBD1 matches at 9 bases. CDR1 is SGHTA and CDR2 is FQGNSA in the germline V gene. With V trimmed by 5 bases and J by 4 bases, 9 bases remained unmatched. This CDR3 comprises 16 residues. This chain's CDR3 is CASSPRDRARGNTIYF. DNA of the CDR3: TGTGCCAGCAGCCCAAGGGACAGGGCTAGGGGAAACACCATATATTTT. The variable domain in full, with the rest retrieved from reference TRBV7-2 and TRBJ1-3, is GAGVSQSPSNKVTEKGKDVELRCDPISGHTALYWYRQSLGQGLEFLIYFQGNSAPDKSGLPSDRFSAERTGGSVSTLTIQRTQQEDSAVYLCASSPRDRARGNTIYFGEGSWLTVV.

This chain joins TRBV7-8 and TRBJ2-4, with D perhaps TRBD2 (5 bases). The V end lost 3 bases, the J end lost 2 bases, and 8 bases lay between the germline ends. The CDR3 contains 14 residues. CDR1 and CDR2 from the germline V gene are SGHVS and FQNEAQ. The CDR3 reads CASSFTGTKNIQYF. The CDR3, as DNA: TGTGCCAGCAGCTTTACGGGAACCAAAAACATTCAGTACTTC.

The V gene is TRBV9, the J gene TRBJ2-1; TRBD2 agrees at 12 bases. The V gene end was trimmed by 3 bases and the J gene end by 5 bases; junction bases not matched to a gene: 6. CDR3 length equals 16 residues. In germline, CDR1 is SGDLS, CDR2 YYNGEE. CDR3 DNA sequence: TGTGCCAGCAGCGAAACTAGCGGGGGGTTTCACAATGAGCAGTTCTTC. Its protein product is CASSETSGGFHNEQFF.

The gene calls are TRBV28 and TRBJ1-6; maybe TRBD1 (5 bases). Trimming removed 5 bases from V and 5 bases from J, with 19 bases in between. The V gene's germline CDR1 is MDHEN and CDR2 SYDVKM. The CDR3 has 17 amino acids. CDR3 bases: TGTGCCAGCAGTCCCCCTGGAGGGACGGGGAATAATTCACCCCTCCACTTT. It translates to CASSPPGGTGNNSPLHF.

This sequence joins TRBV7-3 and TRBJ2-2; the match to TRBD2 covers 12 bases. With V trimmed by 5 bases and J by 4 bases, 23 bases remained unmatched. This CDR3 is 22 amino acids long. The germline V gene has CDR1 SGHTA and CDR2 FQGTGA. The CDR3 bases are TGTGCCAGCAGCCCAGGAGGTCGTACAGGGGTCCTAGCGGGAGGGATCACCGGGGAGCTGTTTTTT. Protein product: CASSPGGRTGVLAGGITGELFF.

The rearrangement joins TRBV6-9 to TRBJ2-5; D may match TRBD1 or TRBD2 (6 bases each). V was cut by 2 bases and J by 4 bases, with 11 bases left in between. Germline CDR1 and CDR2: MNHGY and SVAAGI. There are 14 residues in the CDR3. This CDR3 reads CASSYPGARETQYF. The CDR3 DNA is TGTGCCAGCAGTTATCCGGGGGCTCGAGAGACCCAGTACTTC.